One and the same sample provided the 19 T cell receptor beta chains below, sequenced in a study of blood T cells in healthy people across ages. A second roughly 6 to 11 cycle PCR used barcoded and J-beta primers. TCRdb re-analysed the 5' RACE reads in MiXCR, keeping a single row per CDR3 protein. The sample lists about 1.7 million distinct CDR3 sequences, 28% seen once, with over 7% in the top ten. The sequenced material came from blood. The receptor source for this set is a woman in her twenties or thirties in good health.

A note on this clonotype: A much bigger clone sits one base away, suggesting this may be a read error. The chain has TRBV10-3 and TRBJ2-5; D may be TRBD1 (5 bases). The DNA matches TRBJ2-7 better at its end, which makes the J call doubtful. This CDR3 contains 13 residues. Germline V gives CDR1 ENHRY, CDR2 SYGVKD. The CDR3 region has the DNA TGTGCCACCAGCGCTACTCAGGGATACGAGCAGTACTTC. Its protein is CATSATQGYEQYF.

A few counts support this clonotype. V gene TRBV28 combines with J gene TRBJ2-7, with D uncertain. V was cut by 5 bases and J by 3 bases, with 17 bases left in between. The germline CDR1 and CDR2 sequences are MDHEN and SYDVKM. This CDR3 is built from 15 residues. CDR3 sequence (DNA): TGTGCCAGCAGTCAAACAAGGCTTTTCAACTACGAGCAGTACTTC. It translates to CASSQTRLFNYEQYF.

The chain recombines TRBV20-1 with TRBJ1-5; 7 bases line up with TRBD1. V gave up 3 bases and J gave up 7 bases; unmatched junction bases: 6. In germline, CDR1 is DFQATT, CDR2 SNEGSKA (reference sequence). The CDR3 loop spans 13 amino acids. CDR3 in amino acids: CSARETGIQPQHF. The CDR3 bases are TGCAGTGCTAGGGAGACAGGGATCCAGCCCCAGCATTTT.

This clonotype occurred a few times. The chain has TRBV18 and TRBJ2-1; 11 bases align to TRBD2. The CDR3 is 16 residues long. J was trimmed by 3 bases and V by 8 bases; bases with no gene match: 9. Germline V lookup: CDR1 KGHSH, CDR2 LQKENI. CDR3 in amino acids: CASGSIAGGNYNEQFF. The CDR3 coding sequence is TGTGCCAGCGGATCCATAGCGGGAGGGAACTACAATGAGCAGTTCTTC.

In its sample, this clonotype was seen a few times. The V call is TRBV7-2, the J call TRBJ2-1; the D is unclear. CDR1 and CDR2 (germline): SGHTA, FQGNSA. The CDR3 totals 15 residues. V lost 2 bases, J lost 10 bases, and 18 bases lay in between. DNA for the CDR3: TGTGCCAGCAGCTTATGGAATGGGGTGCGAGGAGAGCAGTTCTTC. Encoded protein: CASSLWNGVRGEQFF.

CDR3 nucleotide sequence: TGTGCCTCTGCTAGCGGAGACCGCAATGAGCAGTTCTTC. This translates into CASASGDRNEQFF. The chain is built from TRBV6-6 and TRBJ2-1, with 7 nucleotides matching TRBD2. Germline V gives CDR1 MNHNY, CDR2 SVGAGI (reference sequence). CDR3 length: 13 amino acids. Germline trimming cut 11 bases from V and 6 bases from J; bases unmatched to any gene: 10.

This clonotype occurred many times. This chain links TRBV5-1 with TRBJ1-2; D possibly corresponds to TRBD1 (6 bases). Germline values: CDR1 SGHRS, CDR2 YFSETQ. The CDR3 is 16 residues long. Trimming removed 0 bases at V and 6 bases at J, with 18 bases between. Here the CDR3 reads CASSLARDRPLDGYTF. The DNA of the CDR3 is TGCGCCAGCAGCTTGGCCCGAGACAGGCCTCTGGATGGCTACACCTTC.

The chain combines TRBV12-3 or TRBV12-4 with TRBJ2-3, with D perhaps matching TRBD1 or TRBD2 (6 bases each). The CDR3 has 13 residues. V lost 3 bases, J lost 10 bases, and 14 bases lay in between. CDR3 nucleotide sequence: TGTGCCAGCAGTTTTAGGGGGACTGATTCGCAGTATTTT. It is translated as CASSFRGTDSQYF.

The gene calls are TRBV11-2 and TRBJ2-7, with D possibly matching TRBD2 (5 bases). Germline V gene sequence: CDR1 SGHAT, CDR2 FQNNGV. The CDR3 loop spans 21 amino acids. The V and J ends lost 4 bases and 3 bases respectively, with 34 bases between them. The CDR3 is CASSSISSPDRHLRGGYEQYF. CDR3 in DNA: TGTGCCAGCAGCTCTATATCTTCTCCGGACCGCCATCTAAGAGGAGGCTACGAGCAGTACTTC.

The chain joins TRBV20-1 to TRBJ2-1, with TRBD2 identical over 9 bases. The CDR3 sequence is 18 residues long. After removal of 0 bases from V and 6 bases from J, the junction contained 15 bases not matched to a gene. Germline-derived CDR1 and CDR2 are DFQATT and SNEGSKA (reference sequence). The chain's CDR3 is CSARDATAGAGGGNEQFF. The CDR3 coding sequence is TGCAGTGCTAGAGATGCCACGGCGGGAGCGGGAGGAGGCAATGAGCAGTTCTTC.

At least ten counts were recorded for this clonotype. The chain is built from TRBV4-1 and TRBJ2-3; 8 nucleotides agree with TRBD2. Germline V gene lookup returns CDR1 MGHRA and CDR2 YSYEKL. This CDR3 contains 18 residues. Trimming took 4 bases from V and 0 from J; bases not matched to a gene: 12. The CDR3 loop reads CASSPLGGGTPSTDTQYF. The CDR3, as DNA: TGCGCCAGCAGCCCGCTGGGCGGGGGGACTCCTAGCACAGATACGCAGTATTTT.

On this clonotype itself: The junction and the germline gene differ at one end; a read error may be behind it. DNA of the CDR3: TGTGCCTGGAGCCCAGCAGGGCTCGGCACCGGGGGGCTGTTTTTT. Residues: CAWSPAGLGTGGLFF. The V call is TRBV30, the J call TRBJ2-2; the D gene is possibly TRBD2 (6 bases). This CDR3 contains 15 residues. Germline CDR1 GTSNPN, CDR2 SVGIG (reference sequence).

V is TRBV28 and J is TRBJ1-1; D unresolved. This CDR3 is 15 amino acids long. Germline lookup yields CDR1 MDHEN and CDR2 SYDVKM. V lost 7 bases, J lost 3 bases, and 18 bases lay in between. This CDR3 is CASTLRTGRDTEAFF. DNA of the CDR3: TGTGCCAGCACCCTAAGGACGGGAAGGGACACTGAAGCTTTCTTT.

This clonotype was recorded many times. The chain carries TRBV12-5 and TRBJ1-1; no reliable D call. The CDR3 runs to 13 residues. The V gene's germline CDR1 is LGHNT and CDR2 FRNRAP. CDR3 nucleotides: TGTGCCAGCGGCGGGCAGTTGAACACTGAAGCTTTCTTT. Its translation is CASGGQLNTEAFF.

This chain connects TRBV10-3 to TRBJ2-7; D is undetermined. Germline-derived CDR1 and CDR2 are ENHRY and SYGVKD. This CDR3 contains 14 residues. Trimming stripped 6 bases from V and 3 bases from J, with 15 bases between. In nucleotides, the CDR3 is TGTGCCATCAGCGAGCCCGTGGAAAACTACGAGCAGTACTTC. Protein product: CAISEPVENYEQYF.

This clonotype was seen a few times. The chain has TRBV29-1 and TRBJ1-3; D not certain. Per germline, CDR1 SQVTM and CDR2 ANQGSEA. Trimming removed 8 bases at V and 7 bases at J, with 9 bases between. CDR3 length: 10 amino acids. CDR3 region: CSIVGNTIYF. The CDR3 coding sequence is TGCAGCATAGTGGGGAACACCATATATTTT. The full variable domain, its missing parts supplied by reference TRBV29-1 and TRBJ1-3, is SAVISQKPSRDICQRGTSLTIQCQVDSQVTMMFWYRQQPGQSLTLIATANQGSEATYESGFVIDKFPISRPNLTFSTLTVSNMSPEDSSIYLCSIVGNTIYFGEGSWLTVV.

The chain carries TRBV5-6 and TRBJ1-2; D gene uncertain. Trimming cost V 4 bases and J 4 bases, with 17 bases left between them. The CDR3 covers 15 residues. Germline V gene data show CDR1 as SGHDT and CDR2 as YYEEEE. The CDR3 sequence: CASSPRRIALYGYTF. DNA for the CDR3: TGTGCCAGCAGCCCCCGACGGATCGCCCTCTATGGCTACACCTTC.

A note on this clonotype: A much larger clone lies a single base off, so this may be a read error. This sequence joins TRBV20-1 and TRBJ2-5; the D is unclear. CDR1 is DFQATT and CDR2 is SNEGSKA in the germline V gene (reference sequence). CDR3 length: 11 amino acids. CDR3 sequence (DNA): TGCAGTGCTAGAATTGCAGAGGCCCAGTACTTC. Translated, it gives CSARIAEAQYF.

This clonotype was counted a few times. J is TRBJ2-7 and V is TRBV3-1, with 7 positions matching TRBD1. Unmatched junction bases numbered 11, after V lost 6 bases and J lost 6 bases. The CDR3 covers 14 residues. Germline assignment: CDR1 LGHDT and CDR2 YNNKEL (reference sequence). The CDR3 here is CASSFRDSVREQYF. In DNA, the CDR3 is TGTGCCAGCAGTTTCCGGGACAGCGTACGCGAGCAGTACTTC.